Listed below are T cell receptor beta chains from one sample, sequenced in a study of T cell responses to AZD1222 COVID-19 vaccine. The table came from immunoSEQ multiplex PCR; TCRdb's copy has only in-frame clones and leaves some out. The sample lists roughly 170,000 clones, about 90% occurring once. Sequenced here: peripheral blood, sampled on day 0 of AZD1222 vaccination. The receptors shown here come from an adult in good health. The CDR3 runs from the conserved cysteine through the conserved F or W. The D gene is left open where the match is weak. Expanded clones are given a class, and other clones once, few, many or no size at all.

v_gene	d_gene	abundance	j_gene	len	CDR3aa	CDR3nt
TRBV19	TRBD2	NA	TRBJ2-7	15	CASSLGLAGGDEQYF	TGTGCCAGTTCTCTGGGACTAGCGGGAGGGGACGAGCAGTACTTC
TRBV27	NA	NA	TRBJ1-4	18	CASSSLGVGGRANEKLFF	TGTGCCAGCAGTTCGTTAGGGGTGGGCGGTAGAGCTAATGAAAAACTGTTTTTT
TRBV4-3	NA	NA	TRBJ1-1	16	CASSQGLLSRTTEAFF	TGCGCCAGCAGCCAAGGTCTACTCAGCCGCACCACTGAAGCTTTCTTT
TRBV6-5	NA	NA	TRBJ1-6	15	CASSYRGDYNSPLHF	TGTGCCAGCAGTTACAGGGGCGACTATAATTCACCCCTCCACTTT
TRBV6-1	NA	NA	TRBJ1-2	15	CASSEVWEANYGYTF	TGTGCCAGCAGTGAAGTATGGGAAGCTAACTATGGCTACACCTTC
TRBV7-8	TRBD1	NA	TRBJ1-5	19	CASSSPPRGQGAFHQPQHF	TGTGCCAGCAGCTCCCCTCCCCGGGGACAGGGGGCATTCCATCAGCCCCAGCATTTT
TRBV7-2	NA	NA	TRBJ2-3	15	CASSPFPRGTDTQYF	TGTGCCAGCAGCCCGTTCCCGAGGGGCACAGATACGCAGTATTTT
TRBV3-1/TRBV3-2	NA	once	TRBJ1-1	17	CASSRPLINRKGTEAFF	TGTGCCAGCAGCCGCCCATTAATAAATCGTAAGGGCACTGAAGCTTTCTTT
TRBV12-3/TRBV12-4	NA	NA	TRBJ1-2	13	CASSPGTKLGYTF	TGTGCCAGCAGTCCCGGGACAAAGTTGGGCTACACCTTC
TRBV7-2	NA	NA	TRBJ1-1	15	CASSLSGSVGTEAFF	TGTGCCAGCAGCTTAAGTGGGTCGGTGGGCACTGAAGCTTTCTTT
TRBV10-3	TRBD2	NA	TRBJ2-1	15	CASRGTSGIWGEQFF	TGTGCCAGCCGTGGGACTAGCGGGATTTGGGGTGAGCAGTTCTTC
TRBV14	TRBD2	NA	TRBJ2-7	15	CASSRLLAGSNEQYF	TGTGCCAGCAGCCGACTCTTAGCGGGATCAAACGAGCAGTACTTC
TRBV7-8	TRBD1	NA	TRBJ2-2	15	CASSTGTGGTGELFF	TGTGCCAGCAGCACCGGGACAGGGGGCACCGGGGAGCTGTTTTTT
TRBV7-6	NA	NA	TRBJ1-5	19	CASSLAATVSGPPNQPQHF	TGTGCCAGCAGCTTAGCGGCAACTGTGTCAGGGCCCCCTAATCAGCCCCAGCATTTT
TRBV4-1	NA	once	TRBJ2-7	15	CASSQDPAERYEQYF	TGCGCCAGCAGCCAAGATCCAGCGGAGAGGTACGAGCAGTACTTC
TRBV29-1	TRBD1	NA	TRBJ1-1	17	CSVEDPTKDRGNTEAFF	TGCAGCGTTGAAGATCCCACAAAAGACAGGGGGAACACTGAAGCTTTCTTT
TRBV19	NA	NA	TRBJ1-1	15	CASATGGDWNTEAFF	TGTGCCAGTGCAACAGGCGGAGATTGGAACACTGAAGCTTTCTTT
TRBV30	NA	NA	TRBJ1-3	14	CAWRGRGNGNTIYF	TGTGCCTGGAGAGGCAGGGGAAATGGAAACACCATATATTTT
TRBV9	TRBD2	once	TRBJ2-5	13	CASSQRLAGAQYF	TGTGCCAGCAGCCAAAGACTAGCGGGAGCCCAGTACTTC
TRBV19	TRBD1	few	TRBJ1-1	17	CASSIDTLGQGRTEAFF	TGTGCCAGTAGTATAGATACTTTGGGACAGGGTAGAACTGAAGCTTTCTTT
TRBV2	NA	NA	TRBJ1-1	15	CASSGKSWANTEAFF	TGTGCCAGCAGTGGGAAGTCGTGGGCGAACACTGAAGCTTTCTTT
TRBV11-2	TRBD1	NA	TRBJ1-1	13	CASSSRQGTEAFF	TGTGCCAGCAGCTCCAGACAGGGTACTGAAGCTTTCTTT
TRBV6-2/TRBV6-3	NA	NA	TRBJ2-1	14	CASSYSFRSREQFF	TGTGCCAGCAGTTACTCCTTCCGCAGCCGGGAGCAGTTCTTC
TRBV9	TRBD2	NA	TRBJ2-1	16	CASSVGAGTNPSEQFF	TGTGCCAGCAGCGTAGGGGCGGGGACTAACCCATCGGAGCAGTTCTTC
TRBV24-1	NA	once	TRBJ2-6	17	CATSDTFPTAGANVLTF	TGTGCCACCAGTGATACTTTCCCGACGGCGGGGGCCAACGTCCTGACTTTC
TRBV29-1	TRBD1	NA	TRBJ2-7	14	CSASAGTGGSEQYF	TGCAGCGCCAGCGCGGGGACAGGGGGTTCCGAGCAGTACTTC
TRBV29-1	TRBD1	few	TRBJ2-2	14	CSVFGTGVTGELFF	TGCAGCGTCTTTGGGACAGGGGTCACCGGGGAGCTGTTTTTT
TRBV18	NA	NA	TRBJ1-1	13	CASSPGKDTEAFF	TGTGCCAGCTCACCCGGGAAAGACACTGAAGCTTTCTTT
TRBV28	NA	NA	TRBJ1-3	17	CASRLSLDTDSGNTIYF	TGTGCCAGCAGGTTATCGTTGGACACCGACTCTGGAAACACCATATATTTT
TRBV6-5	NA	NA	TRBJ2-3	14	CASSYRSGRDTQYF	TGTGCCAGCAGTTATCGATCAGGGAGAGATACGCAGTATTTT
TRBV19	NA	few	TRBJ1-2	13	CASKSSGSYGYTF	TGTGCCAGTAAGTCTTCGGGGTCGTATGGCTACACCTTC
TRBV30	NA	NA	TRBJ2-3	16	CAWSVGRGANTDTQYF	TGTGCCTGGAGTGTGGGACGGGGGGCGAACACAGATACGCAGTATTTT
TRBV5-4	TRBD2	NA	TRBJ2-3	15	CASSLWLAGADTQYF	TGTGCCAGCAGCTTGTGGCTAGCGGGAGCAGATACGCAGTATTTT
TRBV19	NA	NA	TRBJ1-4	16	CASSIPSGDWDEKLFF	TGTGCCAGTAGTATTCCCTCCGGGGACTGGGATGAAAAACTGTTTTTT
TRBV19	TRBD2	NA	TRBJ2-7	14	CASTGTSGSYEQYF	TGTGCCAGTACAGGGACTAGCGGATCCTACGAGCAGTACTTC
TRBV4-3	NA	NA	TRBJ1-1	15	CASSQDRSRVTEAFF	TGCGCCAGCAGCCAAGACCGGAGTCGTGTCACTGAAGCTTTCTTT
TRBV19	NA	NA	TRBJ1-1	13	CASMRVAQTEAFF	TGTGCCAGTATGAGGGTGGCTCAGACTGAAGCTTTCTTT
TRBV11-2	NA	NA	TRBJ2-3	15	CASSLAGTSTDTQYF	TGTGCCAGCAGCTTAGCCGGAACTAGCACAGATACGCAGTATTTT
TRBV13	TRBD2	NA	TRBJ2-3	18	CASSPKGTSGRVGDTQYF	TGTGCCAGCAGCCCAAAAGGGACTAGCGGGAGGGTCGGAGATACGCAGTATTTT
TRBV15	NA	NA	TRBJ1-6	13	CATSRRVDSPLHF	TGTGCCACCAGCAGAAGAGTCGATTCACCCCTCCACTTT
TRBV25-1	NA	NA	TRBJ1-1	16	CASSPGWGALGTEAFF	TGTGCCAGCAGTCCGGGGTGGGGGGCGCTCGGCACTGAAGCTTTCTTT
TRBV10-3	NA	few	TRBJ2-7	15	CAISGVDTSSYEQYF	TGTGCCATCAGTGGGGTAGACACCAGCTCCTACGAGCAGTACTTC
TRBV18	TRBD1	NA	TRBJ2-1	19	CASSPSRDRVVGSYNEQFF	TGTGCCAGCTCACCCTCCCGGGACAGGGTAGTTGGCTCCTACAATGAGCAGTTCTTC
TRBV5-4	NA	NA	TRBJ2-7	13	CASSLGPGPEQYF	TGTGCCAGCAGCTTGGGTCCGGGGCCGGAGCAGTACTTC
TRBV27	TRBD1	NA	TRBJ1-6	14	CASSFGTGNSPLHF	TGTGCCAGCAGTTTTGGGACAGGCAATTCACCCCTCCACTTT
TRBV18	NA	NA	TRBJ1-1	12	CASSPPSSEAFF	TGTGCCAGCTCACCACCGTCTTCTGAAGCTTTCTTT
TRBV2	NA	NA	TRBJ1-6	14	CASSGVAAGSPLHF	TGTGCCAGCAGTGGTGTGGCAGCTGGGTCACCCCTCCACTTT
TRBV14	NA	NA	TRBJ2-7	12	CASSQRAYEQYF	TGTGCCAGCAGCCAGCGAGCCTACGAGCAGTACTTC
TRBV4-3	NA	NA	TRBJ1-1	16	CASSQELSGWDAEAFF	TGCGCCAGCAGCCAAGAGTTGAGCGGGTGGGACGCTGAAGCTTTCTTT
TRBV23-1	TRBD1	NA	TRBJ1-2	13	CASSRTGGYGYTF	TGCGCCAGCAGTCGGACAGGGGGCTATGGCTACACCTTC
TRBV7-2	NA	NA	TRBJ1-2	12	CASSFLGGSYTF	TGTGCCAGCAGCTTCCTTGGGGGCAGCTACACCTTC
TRBV7-2	TRBD1	NA	TRBJ1-4	14	CASSMGQGLEKLFF	TGTGCCAGCAGCATGGGACAGGGCCTTGAAAAACTGTTTTTT
TRBV4-3	NA	once	TRBJ1-6	13	CASSQRTYSPLHF	TGCGCCAGCAGCCAGCGGACCTATTCACCCCTCCACTTT
TRBV18	TRBD1	NA	TRBJ2-1	14	CASSTAGQGDEQFF	TGTGCCAGCTCCACGGCGGGACAGGGGGATGAGCAGTTCTTC
TRBV6-5	NA	NA	TRBJ1-1	13	CASKSERNTEAFF	TGTGCCAGCAAATCCGAGCGAAACACTGAAGCTTTCTTT
TRBV19	TRBD2	NA	TRBJ2-3	16	CASSIGAGEGTDTQYF	TGTGCCAGTAGTATAGGAGCGGGAGAAGGCACAGATACGCAGTATTTT
TRBV12-5	NA	NA	TRBJ1-2	17	CASGFTAVLGVVDGYTF	TGTGCTAGTGGTTTTACCGCCGTCCTGGGGGTGGTAGATGGCTACACCTTC
TRBV30	NA	NA	TRBJ2-1	11	CAWSSRKEQFF	TGTGCCTGGAGTTCGCGGAAAGAGCAGTTCTTC
TRBV4-1	NA	NA	TRBJ1-5	14	CASSQGRGGQPQHF	TGCGCCAGCAGCCAAGGACGGGGTGGACAGCCCCAGCATTTT